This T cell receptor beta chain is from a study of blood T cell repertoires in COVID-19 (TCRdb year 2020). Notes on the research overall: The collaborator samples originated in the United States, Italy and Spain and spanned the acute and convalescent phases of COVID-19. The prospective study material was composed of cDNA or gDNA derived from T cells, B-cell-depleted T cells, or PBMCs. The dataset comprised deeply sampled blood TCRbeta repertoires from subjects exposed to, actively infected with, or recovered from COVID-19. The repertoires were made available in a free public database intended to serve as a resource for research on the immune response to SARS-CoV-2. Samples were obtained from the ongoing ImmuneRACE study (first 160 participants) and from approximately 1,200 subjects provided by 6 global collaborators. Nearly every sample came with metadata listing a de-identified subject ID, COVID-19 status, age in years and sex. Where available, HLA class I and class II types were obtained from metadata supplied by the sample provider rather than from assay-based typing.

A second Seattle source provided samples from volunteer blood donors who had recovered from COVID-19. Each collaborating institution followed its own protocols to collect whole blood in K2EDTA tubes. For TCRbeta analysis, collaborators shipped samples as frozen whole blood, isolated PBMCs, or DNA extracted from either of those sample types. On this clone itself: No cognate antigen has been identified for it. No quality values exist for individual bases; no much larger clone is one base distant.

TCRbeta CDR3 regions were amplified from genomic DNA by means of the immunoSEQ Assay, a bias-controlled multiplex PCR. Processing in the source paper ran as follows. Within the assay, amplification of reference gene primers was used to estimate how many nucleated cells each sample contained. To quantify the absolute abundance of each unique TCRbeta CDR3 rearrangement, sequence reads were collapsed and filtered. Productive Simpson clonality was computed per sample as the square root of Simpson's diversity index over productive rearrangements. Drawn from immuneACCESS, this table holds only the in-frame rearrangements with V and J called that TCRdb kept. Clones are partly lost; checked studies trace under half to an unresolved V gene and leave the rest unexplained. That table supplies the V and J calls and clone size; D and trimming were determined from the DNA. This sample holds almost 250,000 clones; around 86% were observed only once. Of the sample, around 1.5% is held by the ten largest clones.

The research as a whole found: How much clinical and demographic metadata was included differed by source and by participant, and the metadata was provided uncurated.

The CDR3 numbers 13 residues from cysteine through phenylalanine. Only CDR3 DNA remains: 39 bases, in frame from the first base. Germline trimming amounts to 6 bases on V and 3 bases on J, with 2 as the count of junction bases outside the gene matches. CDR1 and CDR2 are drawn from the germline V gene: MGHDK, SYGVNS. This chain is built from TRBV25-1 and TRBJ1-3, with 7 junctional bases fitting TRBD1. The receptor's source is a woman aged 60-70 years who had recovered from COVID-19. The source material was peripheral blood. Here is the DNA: TGTGCCAGCAGCGGGGACAGTGGAAACACCATATATTTT. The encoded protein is CASSGDSGNTIYF.